What follows are 24 T cell receptor beta chains derived from one specimen sequenced in a study of blood T cell repertoires in COVID-19. TCRdb keeps only in-frame clones here, not all; method: immunoSEQ multiplex PCR. Among tens of thousands of clones, around two thirds were seen once, and the ten largest hold 3% to 4.5%. The specimen sequenced was peripheral blood. The receptor source for this set is a man in his 70s with COVID-19, enrolled during active disease.

The V call is TRBV5-1, the J call TRBJ2-2; 13 nucleotides line up with TRBD2. The CDR3 runs 14 residues. Trimming took 4 bases from V and 9 from J; bases not matched to a gene: 3. Germline lookup yields CDR1 SGHRS and CDR2 YFSETQ. The chain's CDR3 is CASSPGTSGRELFF. The CDR3 nucleotides read TGCGCCAGCAGCCCAGGGACTAGCGGGAGGGAGCTGTTTTTT.

The rearrangement uses TRBV6-5 and TRBJ1-1; D possibly corresponds to TRBD1 (5 bases). The CDR3 length is 15 residues. The germline gives CDR1 MNHEY, CDR2 SVGAGI. Deletions cut 2 bases from V and 1 base from J, with 11 bases between. CDR3 coding DNA: TGTGCCAGCAGTTACCAATTTACAGGGAACACTGAAGCTTTCTTT. Protein sequence: CASSYQFTGNTEAFF.

This clone showed up just a few times. This chain links TRBV15 with TRBJ2-5, with 8 bases that match TRBD2. Germline CDR1 is LNHNV and CDR2 is YYDKDF (reference sequence). The CDR3 is made up of 16 amino acids. Unmatched junction bases numbered 8, after V lost 3 bases and J lost 2 bases. The CDR3, as DNA: TGTGCCACCAGCAGTGCCCGGGGGGGCGGACAAGAGACCCAGTACTTC. It specifies CATSSARGGGQETQYF.

This rearrangement joins TRBV4-3 to TRBJ2-2; no firm D call. The germline V and J ends were trimmed by 0 bases and 5 bases, with 7 bases remaining between them. This CDR3 comprises 14 residues. Germline-derived CDR1 and CDR2 are LGHNA and YSLEER. The CDR3 DNA is TGCGCCAGCAGCCAAGAACCTATTACCGGGGAGCTGTTTTTT. Translated, it gives CASSQEPITGELFF.

The gene calls are TRBV28 and TRBJ1-1; 9 positions match TRBD1. From germline, CDR1 is MDHEN and CDR2 SYDVKM. Trimming at V came to 5 bases and at J to 6 bases, leaving 10 bases not matched to a gene. The CDR3 runs 15 residues. Here the CDR3 DNA reads TGTGCCAGCAGTAACAGGGGGCGCAGGTCTGCTGAAGCTTTCTTT. Its protein is CASSNRGRRSAEAFF.

The V gene is TRBV9, the J gene TRBJ1-2; the D is unclear. Germline values: CDR1 SGDLS, CDR2 YYNGEE. This CDR3 has 15 amino acids. Trimming pared 4 bases from V and 0 bases from J, leaving 13 bases between. Here the CDR3 reads CASSTPSGSNYGYTF. CDR3 bases: TGTGCCAGCAGCACCCCGTCGGGGTCTAACTATGGCTACACCTTC. Full variable domain (outside the CDR3, taken from reference TRBV9 and TRBJ1-2): DSGVTQTPKHLITATGQRVTLRCSPRSGDLSVYWYQQSLDQGLQFLIQYYNGEERAKGNILERFSAQQFPDLHSELNLSSLELGDSALYFCASSTPSGSNYGYTFGSGTRLTVV.

The chain is built from TRBV19 and TRBJ1-4; a weak D match, TRBD1 (6 bases). Germline CDR1 LNHDA, CDR2 SQIVND (reference sequence). Trimming left V 7 bases short and J 7 bases short, with 22 bases between. The CDR3 runs to 16 residues. The CDR3 reads CASNANRTVGFEKLFF. The CDR3 region has the DNA TGTGCCAGTAATGCCAACCGGACAGTCGGTTTTGAAAAACTGTTTTTT.

This clone has only a few counts. The rearrangement joins TRBV4-1 to TRBJ1-2; TRBD1 agrees at 8 bases. Trimming cost V 3 bases and J 6 bases; bases outside gene matches: 9. Germline assignment: CDR1 MGHRA and CDR2 YSYEKL. The CDR3 extends over 15 amino acids. The DNA for the CDR3 is TGCGCCAGCAGCCATTTGACAGGGGCCCTTGATGGCTACACCTTC. This translates into CASSHLTGALDGYTF.

This clone was seen more than once but under ten times. This chain joins TRBV30 and TRBJ1-1; 7 nucleotides agree with TRBD1. Germline V lookup: CDR1 GTSNPN, CDR2 SVGIG (reference sequence). This CDR3 comprises 14 residues. V lost 0 bases, J lost 4 bases, and 5 bases stayed unmatched. Here the CDR3 DNA reads TGTGCCTGGAGTGTAAGCAGGGGGGTCACTGAAGCTTTCTTT. This sequence encodes CAWSVSRGVTEAFF.

The chain links TRBV9 to TRBJ1-5; 7 bases are a match to TRBD1. The junction had 8 bases not matched to a gene; V was cut back by 4 bases and J by 4 bases. The CDR3 covers 15 residues. The germline V gene encodes CDR1 SGDLS and CDR2 YYNGEE. As DNA, the CDR3 is TGTGCCAGCAGCCTAGGGACAGTGCAAAATCAGCCCCAGCATTTT. Protein sequence: CASSLGTVQNQPQHF.

This clone came up once. The V and J genes are TRBV30 and TRBJ1-2; unclear D gene. This CDR3 region has 15 residues. Trimming cost V 1 base and J 7 bases, with 19 bases left between them. The V gene's germline CDR1 is GTSNPN and CDR2 SVGIG (reference sequence). The CDR3 sequence is CAWSAMVPFGTGYTF. The CDR3 nucleotides are TGTGCCTGGAGTGCGATGGTCCCCTTCGGTACTGGCTACACCTTC. The full variable domain, its missing parts supplied by reference TRBV30 and TRBJ1-2, is SQTIHQWPATLVQPVGSPLSLECTVEGTSNPNLYWYRQAAGRGLQLLFYSVGIGQISSEVPQNLSASRPQDRQFILSSKKLLLSDSGFYLCAWSAMVPFGTGYTFGSGTRLTVV.

On this clone: Mismatch with germline at one junction end may stem from a read error. The chain is built from TRBV7-7 and TRBJ1-1; a possible D gene is TRBD1 (5 bases). The CDR3 is 17 amino acids. Germline V gives CDR1 SSHAT, CDR2 FNYEAQ (reference sequence). CDR3 amino acids: CASSLRQTSPMNTEAFF. In DNA form, the CDR3 reads TGTGCTAGCAGCTTACGACAGACCTCCCCAATGAACACTGAAGCTTTCTTT.

The chain uses TRBV7-9 and TRBJ1-2; D might be TRBD1 (6 bases). Germline V gene data show CDR1 as SEHNR and CDR2 as FQNEAQ (reference sequence). V gave up 5 bases and J gave up 8 bases, with 24 bases separating them. This CDR3 is 16 amino acids long. This CDR3 reads CASSNTMGTSIGGYTF. The DNA for the CDR3 is TGTGCCAGCAGCAACACCATGGGGACATCCATCGGAGGCTACACCTTC. Together with reference TRBV7-9 and TRBJ1-2, the CDR3 gives the full variable domain: DTGVSQNPRHKITKRGQNVTFRCDPISEHNRLYWYRQTLGQGPEFLTYFQNEAQLEKSRLLSDRFSAERPKGSFSTLEIQRTEQGDSAMYLCASSNTMGTSIGGYTFGSGTRLTVV.

The rearrangement uses TRBV27 and TRBJ2-1; 12 nucleotides line up with TRBD2. The CDR3 runs 13 residues. Germline assignment: CDR1 MNHEY and CDR2 SMNVEV (reference sequence). Losses at the gene ends were 6 bases for V and 10 bases for J; bases not matched to a gene: 4. CDR3 residues: CASRGLAGWEQFF. CDR3 sequence (DNA): TGTGCCAGCAGGGGACTAGCGGGTTGGGAGCAGTTCTTC.

This chain links TRBV4-3 with TRBJ2-3; 8 bases are a match to TRBD2. J lost 1 base, V lost 3 bases, and 15 bases had no gene match. From germline, CDR1 is LGHNA and CDR2 YSLEER. The CDR3 runs to 19 residues. CDR3 nucleotides: TGCGCCAGCAGCCAGGACTTTAGGGCTAGCGGGTTTCGCACAGATACGCAGTATTTT. Translated, it gives CASSQDFRASGFRTDTQYF.

The V gene is TRBV5-1, the J gene TRBJ2-4, with D tentatively TRBD1 (5 bases). The germline CDR1 and CDR2 sequences are SGHRS and YFSETQ. The CDR3 runs 13 residues. V lost 2 bases, J lost 9 bases, and 12 bases lay in between. CDR3 in amino acids: CASSFERGGIQYF. The CDR3 nucleotides read TGCGCCAGCAGCTTTGAAAGGGGCGGCATTCAGTACTTC.

V and J are TRBV3-1 (or the pseudogene TRBV3-2) and TRBJ2-2, with 7 nucleotides matching TRBD2. V gave up 1 base and J gave up 1 base; unmatched junction bases: 0. Germline CDR1 reads LGHDT; CDR2 reads YNNKEL (reference sequence). The CDR3 covers 15 residues. CDR3 sequence reads: CASSQGGGNTGELFF. CDR3 DNA sequence: TGTGCCAGCAGCCAAGGCGGGGGGAACACCGGGGAGCTGTTTTTT.

The genes are TRBV14 and TRBJ1-6; D is possibly TRBD1 (5 bases). Germline V lookup: CDR1 SGHDN, CDR2 FVKESK. The CDR3 is 14 amino acids. The V end was cut by 1 base, the J end by 7 bases, with 8 bases between. For the CDR3, the DNA is TGTGCCAGCAGCCAAGTTGGGGGGAATTCACCCCTCCACTTT. Amino acid sequence: CASSQVGGNSPLHF.

This clone was observed a handful of times. The CDR3 loop reads CASSPYLAVYEQYF. The CDR3, as DNA: TGTGCCAGCAGCCCTTACCTAGCGGTTTACGAGCAGTACTTC. V and J are TRBV28 and TRBJ2-7, with TRBD2 matching 7 bases. The germline gives CDR1 MDHEN, CDR2 SYDVKM. The CDR3 runs to 14 residues. V lost 6 bases, J lost 4 bases, and 9 bases stayed unmatched.

This clone was detected only once. The chain is built from TRBV28 and TRBJ2-3, with 13 positions matching TRBD2. Germline assignment: CDR1 MDHEN and CDR2 SYDVKM. The CDR3 runs to 18 residues. V trimming: 4 bases; J trimming: 1 base; junction bases outside the gene matches: 8. CDR3 amino acids: CASSSPPGLAGGTDTQYF. CDR3 DNA: TGTGCCAGCAGTTCGCCCCCCGGACTAGCGGGAGGCACAGATACGCAGTATTTT. Looking up the rest from reference TRBV28 and TRBJ2-3 gives the full variable domain: DVKVTQSSRYLVKRTGEKVFLECVQDMDHENMFWYRQDPGLGLRLIYFSYDVKMKEKGDIPEGYSVSREKKERFSLILESASTNQTSMYLCASSSPPGLAGGTDTQYFGPGTRLTVL.

The V gene is TRBV7-3, the J gene TRBJ2-7, with D perhaps TRBD1 (6 bases). CDR1 SGHTA and CDR2 FQGTGA come from the germline V gene. V was clipped by 2 bases and J by 4 bases, with 18 bases between them. The CDR3 consists of 16 residues. CDR3 coding DNA: TGTGCCAGCAGCTTAGGTCGGGCAGGGGAAGGGTACGAGCAGTACTTC. It is translated as CASSLGRAGEGYEQYF.

J is TRBJ2-7 and V is TRBV7-9; 10 bases agree with TRBD2. This CDR3 spans 14 amino acids. CDR1 is SEHNR and CDR2 is FQNEAQ in the germline V gene (reference sequence). With 5 bases clipped from V and 7 bases from J, the junction kept 8 bases outside the gene matches. In DNA form, the CDR3 reads TGTGCCAGCAGCGTCCTAGCGGGAGTTAATGAGCAGTACTTC. Its protein is CASSVLAGVNEQYF.

Many counts were recorded for this clone. The chain has TRBV6-5 and TRBJ2-3, with D uncertain. The CDR3 contains 15 residues. Trimming removed 6 bases from V and 3 bases from J, with 16 bases in between. Germline values: CDR1 MNHEY, CDR2 SVGAGI. CDR3 sequence: CASSLDPELTDTQYF. CDR3 nucleotides: TGTGCCAGCAGCCTAGATCCGGAACTAACAGATACGCAGTATTTT.

The rearrangement links TRBV11-3 to TRBJ2-2; perhaps TRBD1 as D (7 bases). V shed 2 bases and J shed 4 bases, with 11 bases lying between them. This CDR3 is 15 amino acids long. Germline-derived CDR1 and CDR2 are SGHNT and YENEEA. The CDR3, as DNA: TGTGCCAGCAGCTTACGACAGGGAGGCACCGGGGAGCTGTTTTTT. It is translated as CASSLRQGGTGELFF.